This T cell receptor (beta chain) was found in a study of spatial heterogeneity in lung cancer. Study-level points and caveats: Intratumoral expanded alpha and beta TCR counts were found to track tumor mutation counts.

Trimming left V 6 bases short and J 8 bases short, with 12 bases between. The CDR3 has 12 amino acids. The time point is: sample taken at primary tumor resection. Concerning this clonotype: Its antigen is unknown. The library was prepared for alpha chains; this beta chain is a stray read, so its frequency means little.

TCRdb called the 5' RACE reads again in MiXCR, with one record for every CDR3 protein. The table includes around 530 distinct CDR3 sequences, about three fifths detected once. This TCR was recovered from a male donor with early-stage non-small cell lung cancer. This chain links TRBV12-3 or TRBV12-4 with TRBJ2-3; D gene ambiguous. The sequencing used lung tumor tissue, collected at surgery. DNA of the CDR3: TGTGCCAGCAGCTCAGAGCCAAGTACGCAGTATTTT. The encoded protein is CASSSEPSTQYF.